This T cell receptor (beta chain) was profiled in a study of shared clonotypes between healthy human individuals. This CDR3 contains 14 residues. V lost 6 bases to trimming and J lost 9 bases, with 18 bases between them. From germline, CDR1 is MDHEN and CDR2 SYDVKM. The table came from immunoSEQ multiplex PCR; TCRdb's copy has only in-frame clones and leaves some out. This sample has approximately 1,000,000 clones, with 60% to 85% found just once. This clone was seen just once. Sequencing input: memory CD4+ T cells from PBMCs. Indicated subset: CD45RA-negative fraction. The chain uses TRBV28 and TRBJ1-5; D not certain. The receptor comes from a man younger than 35 in good health. Some clones in this sample may be carry-over from other donors' samples. The CDR3 sequence: CASSETFVRWPQHF. CDR3 DNA sequence: TGTGCCAGCAGCGAAACATTTGTTCGCTGGCCCCAGCATTTT.